The clone carrying this T cell receptor (beta chain) was recorded many times. Germline and junction disagree at one end, which may indicate a read error. TCRdb re-derived calls from the 5' RACE reads in MiXCR, one entry per CDR3 protein. The sample records tens of thousands of distinct CDR3 sequences, roughly 11% being singletons. This sample was included in a study of CD8 T cells in ankylosing spondylitis. Per the germline V gene, CDR1 is DFQATT and CDR2 is SNEGSKA (reference sequence). CDR3 length: 14 amino acids. The receptor comes from a male donor with ankylosing spondylitis or in good health (not recorded which). The sequencing input was blood, either unsorted or a sorted T cell fraction (not recorded which). The chain couples TRBV20-1 to TRBJ1-4; 10 bases align to TRBD1. This CDR3 reads CSARGTGANEKLFF. The CDR3 region has the DNA TGCAGTGCCAGAGGGACAGGGGCTAATGAAAAACTGTTTTTT.